A single sample gave rise to the 9 T cell receptor beta chains below, sequenced in a study of T cell responses to AZD1222 COVID-19 vaccine. Sequencing was performed with immunoSEQ multiplex PCR; in TCRdb, only in-frame clones are kept and a portion is missing. The sample comprises 100,000 or so clones, about 86% of which are singletons, and under 4% rests with the top ten. Sequencing was performed on peripheral blood, taken on day 0 of AZD1222 vaccination. The receptors were gathered from an adult in good health.

The chain combines TRBV4-2 with TRBJ2-5, with 8 bases aligning to TRBD1. The trim removed 1 base at V and 1 base at J, leaving 5 bases unmatched. From germline, CDR1 is LGHNA and CDR2 YNFKEQ. The CDR3 is 16 residues long. CDR3 sequence (DNA): TGTGCCAGCAGCCAAGGGACAGGGATCATCCAAGAGACCCAGTACTTC. Amino acids: CASSQGTGIIQETQYF.

The V gene is TRBV24-1, the J gene TRBJ1-1; D perhaps matches TRBD1 (6 bases). Trimming cost V 4 bases and J 5 bases, with 10 bases left between them. This CDR3 has 13 amino acids. Per germline, CDR1 KGHDR and CDR2 SFDVKD. Written as DNA, the CDR3 is TGTGCCACCAGTGAGCCCCAGGGGACTGAAGCTTTCTTT. Protein sequence: CATSEPQGTEAFF.

The chain is built from TRBV5-5 and TRBJ2-1; 7 bases are a match to TRBD1. V shed 1 base and J 5 bases; nucleotides not matched to a gene: 3. The CDR3 consists of 14 residues. CDR1 SGHKS and CDR2 YYEKEE come from the germline V gene (reference sequence). CDR3 sequence: CASSLRQGHNEQFF. In nucleotides, the CDR3 is TGTGCCAGCAGCTTGAGACAGGGCCACAATGAGCAGTTCTTC.

The chain links TRBV9 to TRBJ2-5; 7 nucleotides align to TRBD1. The CDR3 is 14 residues long. The V segment lost 6 bases and the J segment 3 bases; nucleotides outside the gene matches: 8. Germline CDR1 reads SGDLS; CDR2 reads YYNGEE. CDR3: CASNRDSPKETQYF. The DNA for the CDR3 is TGTGCCAGCAACCGGGACAGTCCTAAAGAGACCCAGTACTTC.

V gene TRBV6-2 or TRBV6-3 combines with J gene TRBJ2-7; D is perhaps TRBD1 (6 bases). The CDR3 covers 12 residues. V gave up 6 bases and J gave up 3 bases, with 9 bases separating them. Germline values: CDR1 MNHEY, CDR2 SVGEGT. In DNA form, the CDR3 reads TGTGCCAGCAGCCTGGACAGCTACGAGCAGTACTTC. Its protein product is CASSLDSYEQYF.

The J gene is TRBJ1-4, the V gene TRBV19; weak D call: TRBD1 (6 bases). Germline V gives CDR1 LNHDA, CDR2 SQIVND (reference sequence). V shed 8 bases and J shed 2 bases, with 15 bases lying between them. The CDR3 has 15 amino acids. The CDR3 region has the DNA TGTGCCAGTGCCCGAGGGGGGGCGACTAATGAAAAACTGTTTTTT. Encoded protein: CASARGGATNEKLFF.

The chain carries TRBV28 and TRBJ1-5; a weak D match, TRBD1 (5 bases). Germline V gene lookup returns CDR1 MDHEN and CDR2 SYDVKM. V was clipped by 2 bases and J by 2 bases, with 13 bases between them. The CDR3 is made up of 16 amino acids. Written as DNA, the CDR3 is TGTGCCAGCAGTTTACTGGGGGGGACGGGCAATCAGCCCCAGCATTTT. Translating gives CASSLLGGTGNQPQHF. The full variable domain, its missing parts supplied by reference TRBV28 and TRBJ1-5, is DVKVTQSSRYLVKRTGEKVFLECVQDMDHENMFWYRQDPGLGLRLIYFSYDVKMKEKGDIPEGYSVSREKKERFSLILESASTNQTSMYLCASSLLGGTGNQPQHFGDGTRLSIL.

This clone was picked up one time. The chain has TRBV15 and TRBJ1-2; D is ambiguous. The germline V gene encodes CDR1 LNHNV and CDR2 YYDKDF (reference sequence). The CDR3 contains 13 residues. V was cut by 1 base and J by 2 bases, with 5 bases left in between. The CDR3 sequence: CATSRGSNYGYTF. The DNA for the CDR3 is TGTGCCACCAGCAGAGGTAGCAACTATGGCTACACCTTC.

The CDR3 nucleotides are TGTGCCAGCAGCCAGGAGAGACTCAATGAAAAACTGTTTTTT. Translating it yields CASSQERLNEKLFF. The genes are TRBV3-1 (or the pseudogene TRBV3-2) and TRBJ1-4; the D is unclear. Trimming took 3 bases from V and 5 from J, leaving 10 bases between them. CDR3 length equals 14 residues. Germline V gene sequence: CDR1 LGHDT, CDR2 YNNKEL (reference sequence).